In this sample, the clone carrying this TCR beta chain turned up a few times. The antigen remains undetermined. Libraries of TCR beta came from iRepertoire HTBI primers plus Arm-PCR of CDR3 regions. How the authors handled the data: Among the samples, around 61 TRBV and about 15 TRBJ segments were identified. TCRdb reanalysed the multiplex PCR reads using MiXCR and keeps one entry per CDR3 protein. The V and J calls here are based on TCRdb, not the publication. The repertoire holds roughly 500,000 distinct CDR3 sequences, with around a fifth as singletons. The CDR3 is 13 residues long. V was trimmed by 7 bases and J by 0 bases, leaving 7 bases between them. CDR1 is SEHNR, CDR2 FQNEAQ, per germline (reference sequence). Documented time point: persistent/refractory GD, antithyroid drugs over 5 years with positive TRAb. Researchers made the TCR library from RNA that was extracted from PBMCs. The data are from a study of regulatory T cells in long-lasting Graves disease.

Findings and caveats of the study: Newly diagnosed patients had higher TCR diversity than persistent Graves' patients did.

This TCR was recovered from a female donor with Graves disease. Sample: peripheral blood mononuclear cells (PBMCs), taken when the disease was refractory, from a patient treated with antithyroid drugs. This chain links TRBV7-9 with TRBJ1-3; D is ambiguous. The CDR3 reads CASTGDSGNTIYF. The CDR3 nucleotides are TGTGCCAGCACAGGAGACTCTGGAAACACCATATATTTT. Supplemented by reference TRBV7-9 and TRBJ1-3, the full variable domain reads DTGVSQNPRHKITKRGQNVTFRCDPISEHNRLYWYRQTLGQGPEFLTYFQNEAQLEKSRLLSDRFSAERPKGSFSTLEIQRTEQGDSAMYLCASTGDSGNTIYFGEGSWLTVV.